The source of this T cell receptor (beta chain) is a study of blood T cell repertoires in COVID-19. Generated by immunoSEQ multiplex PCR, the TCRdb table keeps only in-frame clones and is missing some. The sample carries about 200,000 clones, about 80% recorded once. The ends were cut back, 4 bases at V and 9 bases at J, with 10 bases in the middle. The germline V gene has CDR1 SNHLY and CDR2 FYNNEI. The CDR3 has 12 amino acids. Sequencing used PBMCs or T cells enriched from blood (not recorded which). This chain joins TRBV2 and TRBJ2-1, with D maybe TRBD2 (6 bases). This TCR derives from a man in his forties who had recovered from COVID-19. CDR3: CASSVLAGEQFF. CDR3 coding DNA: TGTGCCAGCAGTGTACTAGCCGGTGAGCAGTTCTTC.